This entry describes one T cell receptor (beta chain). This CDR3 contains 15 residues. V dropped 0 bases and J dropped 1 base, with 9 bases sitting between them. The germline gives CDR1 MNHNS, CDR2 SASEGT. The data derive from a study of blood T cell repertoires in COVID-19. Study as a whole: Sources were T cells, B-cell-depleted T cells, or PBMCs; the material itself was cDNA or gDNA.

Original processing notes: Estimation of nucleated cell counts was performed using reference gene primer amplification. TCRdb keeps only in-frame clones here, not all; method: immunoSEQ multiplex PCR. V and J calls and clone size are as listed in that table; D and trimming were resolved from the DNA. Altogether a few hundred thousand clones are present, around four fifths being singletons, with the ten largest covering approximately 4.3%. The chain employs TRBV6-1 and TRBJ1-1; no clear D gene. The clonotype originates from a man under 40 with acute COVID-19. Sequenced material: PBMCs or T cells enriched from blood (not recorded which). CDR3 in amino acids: CASSEAWGGNTEAFF. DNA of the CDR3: TGTGCCAGCAGTGAAGCCTGGGGAGGGAACACTGAAGCTTTCTTT.